This T cell receptor beta chain is from a study of T-cell memory formation after mild COVID-19. A few counts support this clonotype. The antigen is not known. 5'RACE primed from the constant segment yielded TCR alpha and TCR beta cDNA libraries bearing sample barcodes and UMIs. Each CDR3 protein gets one entry after TCRdb re-called the 5' RACE reads with MiXCR. The sample has a few hundred thousand distinct CDR3 sequences, under 25% seen once; the top ten hold around 20%. Study-wide findings and caveats: The appearance of some responding clones in pre-infection memory suggested that cross-reactive memory joined.

Sequenced sample: PBMCs or a T cell subset sorted from them (not recorded which). The source is a young man who had mild COVID-19 (a few samples of this study predate the infection). Cell type and time point are not known.

In DNA form, the CDR3 reads TGCGCCAGCAGCCAAGGGCCCCTCACTAGGGTCAAGAGGGAGCTGTTTTTT. Translated: CASSQGPLTRVKRELFF. The chain recombines TRBV4-1 with TRBJ2-2, with D possibly matching TRBD2 (5 bases). V was clipped by 1 base and J by 9 bases, with 21 bases between them. Germline V gene lookup returns CDR1 MGHRA and CDR2 YSYEKL. This CDR3 contains 17 residues.